There are many counts of the clone carrying this T cell receptor (beta chain). As yet, its antigen is unknown. This record belongs to a study of T cells in Graves' hyperthyroidism and ophthalmopathy. Study results and caveats: Expanded thyroid clonotypes (above 0.001) were mostly also found in blood.

RNA transcripts yielded amplified TCR beta CDR3 regions. HTBI primers were the set used in a first-round RT-PCR of the TCR CDR3. TCRdb processed the multiplex PCR reads anew with MiXCR; each CDR3 protein has one entry. This table holds 500,000 or so distinct CDR3 sequences, over 15% found once. Clinical symptoms, serum thyroxine, TRAb, thyroid ultrasound and orbital computed tomography informed diagnoses. A roughly 10 ml volume of fresh peripheral blood provided the PBMCs. CDR1 SNHLY and CDR2 FYNNEI come from the germline V gene. The CDR3 contains 14 residues. J lost 3 bases, V lost 5 bases, and 6 bases had no gene match.

Source material: blood. The TCR was taken from a woman under 30 with Graves' ophthalmopathy. The chain has TRBV2 and TRBJ2-7, with TRBD1 identical over 8 bases. This CDR3 is CASSNQDRVYEQYF. In DNA, the CDR3 is TGTGCCAGCAGTAACCAGGACAGGGTCTACGAGCAGTACTTC. Variable domain in full (rest from reference TRBV2 and TRBJ2-7): EPEVTQTPSHQVTQMGQEVILRCVPISNHLYFYWYRQILGQKVEFLVSFYNNEISEKSEIFDDQFSVERPDGSNFTLKIRSTKLEDSAMYFCASSNQDRVYEQYFGPGTRLTVT.